This T cell receptor beta chain was obtained from a study of cytomegalovirus exposure and HLA in healthy donors. PCR employed 60 Vbeta and 13 Jbeta primers. The data were produced by immunoSEQ multiplex PCR, yet TCRdb's version contains in-frame clones alone and is incomplete. The sample carries fewer than 150,000 clones, under 70% recorded once. This clone was counted only a few times. Germline V gives CDR1 MNHNY, CDR2 SVGAGI (reference sequence). This CDR3 has 15 amino acids. V was pared by 5 bases and J by 5 bases, with 6 bases of the junction left unmatched. The sample was PBMCs. The V gene is TRBV6-6, the J gene TRBJ1-4, with 9 bases fitting TRBD1. The sequence derives from a young man in good health and CMV-seropositive. CDR3 loop: CASSGTGWGNEKLFF. CDR3 in DNA: TGTGCCAGCAGTGGGACAGGGTGGGGGAATGAAAAACTGTTTTTT.